The rows below give T cell receptor beta chains drawn from one sample of a study of T cell changes during pregnancy in multiple sclerosis. Sequencing used immunoSEQ multiplex PCR; TCRdb keeps in-frame clones, though not all of them. The sample lists 30,000 to 35,000 clones, approximately 86% seen once, with around a tenth in the top ten. This specimen was CD8+ T cells from peripheral blood mononuclear cells, taken in the first trimester of pregnancy. The receptors were sampled from a female donor with multiple sclerosis, enrolled in a pregnancy study. The CDR3 runs from the conserved cysteine through the conserved F or W. D genes are given only for firm matches.

d_call	j_call	v_call	cdr3_aa	cdr3_nt
-	TRBJ2-7	TRBV27	CASSLSHPGNYEQYF	TGTGCCAGCAGTTTATCCCACCCAGGAAACTACGAGCAGTACTTC
TRBD2	TRBJ2-3	TRBV28	CASSLGLAGFTDTQYF	TGTGCCAGCAGTTTGGGACTAGCGGGGTTCACAGATACGCAGTATTTT
TRBD2	TRBJ2-3	TRBV30	CAWSVRIRSGGAEDTQYF	TGTGCCTGGAGTGTACGAATCCGGAGCGGGGGGGCCGAGGATACGCAGTATTTT
-	TRBJ1-5	TRBV5-6	CASSLEGGGPNQPQHF	TGTGCCAGCAGCTTGGAGGGCGGGGGGCCCAATCAGCCCCAGCATTTT
TRBD1	TRBJ2-7	TRBV6-1	CASRTADRVVYEQYF	TGTGCCAGCAGGACAGCCGACAGGGTAGTATACGAGCAGTACTTC
-	TRBJ1-1	TRBV11-2	CASSATGRGVEAFF	TGTGCCAGCAGCGCTACAGGGCGCGGAGTTGAAGCTTTCTTT
-	TRBJ2-3	TRBV18	CASSPREEATDTQYF	TGTGCCAGCTCACCGCGCGAGGAAGCGACAGATACGCAGTATTTT
TRBD1	TRBJ1-5	TRBV28	CASSSDREGNQPQHF	TGTGCCAGCAGTTCCGACAGGGAGGGCAATCAGCCCCAGCATTTT
-	TRBJ2-7	TRBV7-9	CASSASSQAYEQYF	TGTGCCAGCAGCGCCTCGAGTCAGGCCTACGAGCAGTACTTC
-	TRBJ2-7	TRBV6-5	CASRPTGYSYEQYF	TGTGCCAGCAGGCCGACAGGTTACTCCTACGAGCAGTACTTC
TRBD2	TRBJ2-7	TRBV6-5	CASSYLAGGTYEQYF	TGTGCCAGCAGTTACCTAGCGGGGGGGACCTACGAGCAGTACTTC
-	TRBJ2-5	TRBV21-1	CASSTGGEETQYF	TGTGCCAGCAGCACCGGAGGGGAAGAGACCCAGTACTTC